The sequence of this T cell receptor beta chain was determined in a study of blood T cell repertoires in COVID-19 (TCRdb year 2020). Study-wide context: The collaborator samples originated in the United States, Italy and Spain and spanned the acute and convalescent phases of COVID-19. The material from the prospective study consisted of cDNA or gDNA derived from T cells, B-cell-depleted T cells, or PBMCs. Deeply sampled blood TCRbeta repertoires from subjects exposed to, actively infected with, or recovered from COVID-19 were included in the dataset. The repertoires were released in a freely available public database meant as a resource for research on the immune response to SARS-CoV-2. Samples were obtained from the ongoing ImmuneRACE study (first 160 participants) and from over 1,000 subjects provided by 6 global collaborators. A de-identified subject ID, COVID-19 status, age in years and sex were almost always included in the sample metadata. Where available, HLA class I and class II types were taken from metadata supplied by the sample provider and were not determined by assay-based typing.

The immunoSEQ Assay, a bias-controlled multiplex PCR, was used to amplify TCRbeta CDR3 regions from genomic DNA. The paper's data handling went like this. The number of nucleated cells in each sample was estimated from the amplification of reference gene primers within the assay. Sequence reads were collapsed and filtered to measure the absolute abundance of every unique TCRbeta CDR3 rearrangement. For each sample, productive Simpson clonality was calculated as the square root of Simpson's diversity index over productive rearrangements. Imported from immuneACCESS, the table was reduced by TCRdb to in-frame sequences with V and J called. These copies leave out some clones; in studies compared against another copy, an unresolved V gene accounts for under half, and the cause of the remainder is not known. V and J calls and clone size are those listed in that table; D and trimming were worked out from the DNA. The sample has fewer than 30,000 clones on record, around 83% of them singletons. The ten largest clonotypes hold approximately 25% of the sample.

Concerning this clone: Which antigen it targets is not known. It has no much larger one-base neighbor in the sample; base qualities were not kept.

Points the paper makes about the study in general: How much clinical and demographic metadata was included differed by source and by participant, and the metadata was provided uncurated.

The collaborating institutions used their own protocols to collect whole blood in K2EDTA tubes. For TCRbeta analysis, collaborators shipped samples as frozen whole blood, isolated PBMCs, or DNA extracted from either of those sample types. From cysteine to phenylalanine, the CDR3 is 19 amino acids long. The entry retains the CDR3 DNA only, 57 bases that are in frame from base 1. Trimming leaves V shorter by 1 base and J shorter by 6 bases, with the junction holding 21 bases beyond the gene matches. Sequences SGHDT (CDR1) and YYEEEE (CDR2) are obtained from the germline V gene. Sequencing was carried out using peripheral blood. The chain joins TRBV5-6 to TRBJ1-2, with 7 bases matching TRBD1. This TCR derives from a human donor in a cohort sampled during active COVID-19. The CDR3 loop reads CASSLNPGTEFLSGHGYTF. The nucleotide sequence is TGTGCCAGCAGCTTGAACCCCGGGACAGAATTTCTATCGGGCCATGGCTACACCTTC.